Each of the 17 T cell receptor beta chains below was sequenced from the same sample in a study of T cells in tuberculosis (dated by TCRdb to 2017 to 2018). Libraries were built with the immunoSEQ multiplex PCR assay. TCRdb carries this immuneACCESS record with in-frame sequences only. Its versions omit some clonotypes, under half of them owing to an unresolved V gene in the studies checked, with the rest unexplained. The sample includes roughly 34,000 clones, with 95% to 96% observed a single time. 2.4% of the sample goes to the ten largest clones. Specimen: PBMCs. These receptors were obtained from a donor aged 10 to 29 with latent tuberculosis or without tuberculosis infection.

As for this clone: At one end the junction does not follow the germline gene, possibly because of a read error. The chain is built from TRBV9 and TRBJ2-1; 8 bases are shared with TRBD1. The CDR3 sequence is 17 residues long. Per the germline V gene, CDR1 is SGDLS and CDR2 is YYNGEE. This CDR3 reads CASSVGDPGTGYNGQFF. CDR3 bases: TGTGCCAGCAGCGTCGGAGACCCCGGGACAGGTTACAATGGGCAGTTCTTC.

This clone was counted a single time. The chain joins TRBV5-1 to TRBJ2-2; D perhaps matches TRBD2 (5 bases). Germline lookup yields CDR1 SGHRS and CDR2 YFSETQ. This CDR3 spans 17 amino acids. Deletions cut 3 bases from V and 2 bases from J, with 17 bases between. For the CDR3, the DNA is TGCGCCAGCAGCTACGGGAAAACACAGAGAAACACCGGGGAGCTGTTTTTT. Its translation: CASSYGKTQRNTGELFF.

This clone was detected once. The rearrangement uses TRBV11-2 and TRBJ1-4; 7 bases line up with TRBD1. After removal of 1 base from V and 2 bases from J, the junction contained 4 bases not matched to a gene. Germline assignment: CDR1 SGHAT and CDR2 FQNNGV. CDR3 length: 16 residues. CDR3 sequence reads: CASSLVPDRTNEKLFF. CDR3 in DNA: TGTGCCAGCAGCTTAGTCCCGGACAGGACTAATGAAAAACTGTTTTTT.

The J gene is TRBJ1-5, the V gene TRBV15, with unresolved D. The germline CDR1 and CDR2 sequences are LNHNV and YYDKDF (reference sequence). V gave up 1 base and J gave up 7 bases, with 11 bases separating them. This CDR3 spans 14 amino acids. The CDR3 here is CATSRGGGGQPQHF. The CDR3 DNA follows: TGTGCCACCAGCAGAGGGGGAGGTGGACAGCCCCAGCATTTT.

The chain carries TRBV7-9 and TRBJ2-5, with D uncertain. Germline V gives CDR1 SEHNR, CDR2 FQNEAQ (reference sequence). This CDR3 spans 14 amino acids. Trimming removed 1 base from V and 4 bases from J, with 10 bases in between. The CDR3 spells CASSLVEARETQYF. In DNA form, the CDR3 reads TGTGCCAGCAGCTTAGTTGAGGCTAGAGAGACCCAGTACTTC.

The rearrangement joins TRBV4-1 to TRBJ2-1, with D uncertain. The ends were cut back, 0 bases at V and 0 bases at J, with 15 bases in the middle. The CDR3 has 18 amino acids. Looked up from germline, CDR1 is MGHRA and CDR2 is YSYEKL. The CDR3 coding sequence is TGCGCCAGCAGCCAAGAGAGGCGGATTAGGATCTCCTACAATGAGCAGTTCTTC. The encoded protein is CASSQERRIRISYNEQFF.

This chain uses TRBV7-9 with TRBJ2-1; 10 bases map to TRBD2. V shed 7 bases, J shed 7 bases, and the junction held 7 bases outside the gene matches. In germline, CDR1 is SEHNR, CDR2 FQNEAQ (reference sequence). The CDR3 contains 14 residues. The DNA for the CDR3 is TGTGCCAGCACCCAGGGACTAGCGATAAATGAGCAGTTCTTC. It translates to CASTQGLAINEQFF. Supplemented by reference TRBV7-9 and TRBJ2-1, the full variable domain reads DTGVSQNPRHKITKRGQNVTFRCDPISEHNRLYWYRQTLGQGPEFLTYFQNEAQLEKSRLLSDRFSAERPKGSFSTLEIQRTEQGDSAMYLCASTQGLAINEQFFGPGTRLTVL.

This chain connects TRBV9 to TRBJ1-2, with a weak D call TRBD1 (6 bases). The germline V gene encodes CDR1 SGDLS and CDR2 YYNGEE. CDR3 length: 15 amino acids. Trimming shortened V by 5 bases and J by 2 bases, and 16 bases separated the two germline ends. The CDR3 bases are TGTGCCAGCAGTGAGAACTGGCAGGGGAACTATGGCTACACCTTC. Protein: CASSENWQGNYGYTF.

Written as DNA, the CDR3 is TGCGCCAGCAGCTCAGGGGACAGGGAACAAGAGACCCAGTACTTC. Its protein is CASSSGDREQETQYF. The genes are TRBV5-1 and TRBJ2-5; 9 bases fit TRBD1. Germline V gene data show CDR1 as SGHRS and CDR2 as YFSETQ. Trimming took 3 bases from V and 2 from J; bases not matched to a gene: 5. This CDR3 has 15 amino acids.

The DNA of the CDR3 is TGTGCCAGCAGCCCCAGGACTAGCGGGGACTACAATGAGCAGTTCTTC. It specifies CASSPRTSGDYNEQFF. The V call is TRBV7-8, the J call TRBJ2-1, with 12 nucleotides matching TRBD2. The CDR3 runs 16 residues. Germline V gene sequence: CDR1 SGHVS, CDR2 FQNEAQ. Trimming took 5 bases from V and 3 from J; bases not matched to a gene: 5.

The chain carries TRBV5-6 and TRBJ1-2, with D tentatively TRBD1 (5 bases). V lost 1 base and J lost 5, with 12 bases in between. CDR1 and CDR2 from the germline V gene are SGHDT and YYEEEE. The CDR3 is 14 residues long. CDR3 loop: CASSLPREEYGYTF. The CDR3 bases are TGTGCCAGCAGCTTGCCCAGGGAGGAGTATGGCTACACCTTC.

The chain employs TRBV30 and TRBJ1-1; D may be TRBD1 (6 bases). The V and J ends lost 4 bases and 10 bases respectively, with 19 bases between them. The germline V gene has CDR1 GTSNPN and CDR2 SVGIG (reference sequence). This CDR3 comprises 13 residues. CDR3 in amino acids: CAWKSRWGQVAFF. The CDR3 bases are TGTGCCTGGAAATCGCGTTGGGGGCAGGTAGCTTTCTTT. Variable domain in full (rest from reference TRBV30 and TRBJ1-1): SQTIHQWPATLVQPVGSPLSLECTVEGTSNPNLYWYRQAAGRGLQLLFYSVGIGQISSEVPQNLSASRPQDRQFILSSKKLLLSDSGFYLCAWKSRWGQVAFFGQGTRLTVV.

This clone was observed once. The CDR3 DNA is TGTGCCAGCAGCGCCGGGACAGAAATTTACAATGAGCAGTTCTTC. Its translation: CASSAGTEIYNEQFF. The chain is built from TRBV7-9 and TRBJ2-1; 7 bases agree with TRBD1. CDR3 length: 15 residues. Trimming cost V 5 bases and J 4 bases; bases outside gene matches: 8. Germline loops: CDR1 SEHNR, CDR2 FQNEAQ (reference sequence).

The chain has TRBV4-3 and TRBJ1-1, with a weak D call TRBD1 (5 bases). Deletions cut 0 bases from V and 1 base from J, with 18 bases between. Germline loops: CDR1 LGHNA, CDR2 YSLEER. CDR3 size: 18 residues. The CDR3 region has the DNA TGCGCCAGCAGCCAAGATTATGGCTACCCAGGGAAGAACACTGAAGCTTTCTTT. It is translated as CASSQDYGYPGKNTEAFF.

This clone has a handful of counts. The sample has other DNA sequences that encode this CDR3 too. This chain links TRBV29-1 with TRBJ1-2; 11 nucleotides align to TRBD1. The CDR3 extends over 13 amino acids. V was clipped by 6 bases and J by 2 bases; unmatched bases: 2. Germline CDR1 and CDR2: SQVTM and ANQGSEA. The CDR3 is CSVRTGGNYGYTF. DNA of the CDR3: TGCAGCGTACGGACAGGGGGCAACTATGGCTACACCTTC.

The chain has TRBV4-2 and TRBJ2-7; D possibly corresponds to TRBD1 (6 bases). From germline, CDR1 is LGHNA and CDR2 YNFKEQ. This CDR3 has 15 amino acids. V gave up 0 bases and J gave up 1 base, with 10 bases separating them. Here the CDR3 reads CASSQDRTVSYEQYF. In DNA, the CDR3 is TGTGCCAGCAGCCAAGATCGGACAGTTTCCTACGAGCAGTACTTC.

This rearrangement joins TRBV7-6 to TRBJ1-1; TRBD1 is a possible D gene (6 bases). The germline CDR1 and CDR2 sequences are SGHVS and FNYEAQ. The V and J ends lost 2 bases and 4 bases respectively, with 8 bases between them. The CDR3 spans 13 residues. The DNA of the CDR3 is TGTGCCAGCAGCTTAACAGGGACCACTGAAGCTTTCTTT. Encoded protein: CASSLTGTTEAFF.